This T cell receptor beta chain was obtained from a study of T cells in Graves' hyperthyroidism and ophthalmopathy. Regarding the study as a whole: Most expanded thyroid clonotypes above 0.001 also appeared in blood.

This clonotype has just a few counts. Its antigen is unknown. Amplification yielded TCR beta CDR3 regions, with RNA transcripts as the source. Using the HTBI primer set, a first-round RT-PCR was run on the TCR CDR3. TCRdb fed the multiplex PCR reads into MiXCR, producing one record per CDR3 protein. The sample holds some 600,000 distinct CDR3 sequences, around 46% seen once. This CDR3 is built from 13 residues. The germline V gene has CDR1 ENHRY and CDR2 SYGVKD. Trimming left V 10 bases short and J 6 bases short, with 15 bases between. The material sequenced was peripheral blood or thyroid tissue (not recorded which). The gene calls are TRBV10-3 and TRBJ2-2; D may be TRBD1 or TRBD2 (5 bases each). This TCR was recovered from a woman younger than 30 with Graves' hyperthyroidism. CDR3 DNA: TGTGCCAGCAACCTACGAGGGGCCGGGGAGCTGTTTTTT. Translated: CASNLRGAGELFF.